The clone carrying this T cell receptor (beta chain) was recorded at least ten times. Antigen specificity is unknown. V was clipped by 3 bases and J by 4 bases, with 12 bases between them. The CDR3 contains 14 residues. From germline, CDR1 is SGHAT and CDR2 FQNNGV. Fresh peripheral blood, about 10 ml of it, supplied the PBMCs. Authors of the study amplified TCR beta CDR3 regions from RNA transcripts. HTBI primers were the set used in a first-round RT-PCR of the TCR CDR3. TCRdb re-analysed the multiplex PCR reads in MiXCR, keeping a single row per CDR3 protein. The repertoire holds over 300,000 distinct CDR3 sequences, with over 11% as singletons. These data belong to a study of T cells in Graves' hyperthyroidism and ophthalmopathy. Study findings and constraints: Also found in blood were most expanded thyroid clonotypes above 0.001.

The TCR was taken from a woman in her sixties or seventies with Graves' hyperthyroidism. The specimen was blood. The rearrangement uses TRBV11-2 and TRBJ2-5; D not certain. The CDR3 here is CASSLLGNGETQYF. CDR3 nucleotide sequence: TGTGCCAGCAGCTTGTTAGGGAACGGAGAGACCCAGTACTTC.